This TCR beta chain comes out of a study of memory CD8 T cells in hepatitis C reinfection. Study outcomes and limitations: Five or six donors were too few for definitive public clonotype conclusions.

The data were produced by immunoSEQ multiplex PCR, yet TCRdb's version contains in-frame clones alone and is incomplete. The repertoire holds roughly 6,000 clones, with around 87% as singletons. As to time point: pre-reinfection, 55 to 20 weeks before reinfection detection. TCR sequencing was done directly ex vivo on sorted cells, without expansion in vitro. CDR3 length: 13 residues. Per the germline V gene, CDR1 is MNHEY and CDR2 is SVGAGI. J lost 1 base, V lost 7 bases, and 3 bases had no gene match. Concerning this clone: The target antigen is unknown.

The chain links TRBV6-5 to TRBJ1-1; 7 bases line up with TRBD1. The TCR originated in a man over 45 with hepatitis C virus infection. Sequencing used naive CD8+ T cells sorted from blood. For the CDR3, the DNA is TGTGCCAGCACCAGGACAGGGAACACTGAAGCTTTCTTT. Protein: CASTRTGNTEAFF.